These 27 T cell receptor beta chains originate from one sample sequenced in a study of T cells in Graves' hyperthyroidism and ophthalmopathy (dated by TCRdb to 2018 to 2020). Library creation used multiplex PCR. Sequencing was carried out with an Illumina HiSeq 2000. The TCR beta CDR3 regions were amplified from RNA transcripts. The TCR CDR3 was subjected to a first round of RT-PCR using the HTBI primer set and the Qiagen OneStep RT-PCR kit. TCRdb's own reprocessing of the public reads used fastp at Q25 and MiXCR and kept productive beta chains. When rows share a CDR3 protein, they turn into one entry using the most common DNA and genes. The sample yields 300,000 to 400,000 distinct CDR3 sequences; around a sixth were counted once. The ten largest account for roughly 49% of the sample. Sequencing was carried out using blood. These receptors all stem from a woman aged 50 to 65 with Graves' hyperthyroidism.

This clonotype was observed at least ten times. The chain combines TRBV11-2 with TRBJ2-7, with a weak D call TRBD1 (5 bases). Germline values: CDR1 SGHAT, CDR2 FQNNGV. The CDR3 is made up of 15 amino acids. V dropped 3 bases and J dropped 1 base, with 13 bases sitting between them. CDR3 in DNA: TGTGCCAGCAGCTTCGGACAAATGAAATCCTACGAGCAGTACGTC. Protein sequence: CASSFGQMKSYEQYV.

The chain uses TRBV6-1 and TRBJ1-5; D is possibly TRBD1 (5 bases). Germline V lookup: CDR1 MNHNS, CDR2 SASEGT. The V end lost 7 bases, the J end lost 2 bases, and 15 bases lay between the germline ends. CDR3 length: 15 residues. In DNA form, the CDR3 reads TGTGCCAGCACCTACCGAGGGGCCGGCAATCAGCCCCAGCATTTT. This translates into CASTYRGAGNQPQHF.

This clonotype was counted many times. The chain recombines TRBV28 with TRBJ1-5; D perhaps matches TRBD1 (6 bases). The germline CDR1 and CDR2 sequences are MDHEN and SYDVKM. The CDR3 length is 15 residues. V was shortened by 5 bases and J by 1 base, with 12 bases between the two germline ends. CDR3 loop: CASSPDGQSNQPQHF. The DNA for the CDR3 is TGTGCCAGCAGTCCTGATGGACAGAGCAATCAGCCCCAGCATTTT.

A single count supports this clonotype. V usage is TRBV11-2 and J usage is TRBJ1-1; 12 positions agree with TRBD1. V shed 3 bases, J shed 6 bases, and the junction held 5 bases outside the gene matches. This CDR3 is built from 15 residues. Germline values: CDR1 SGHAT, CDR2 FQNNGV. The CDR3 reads CASSFLGQGAPEAFF. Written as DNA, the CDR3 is TGTGCCAGCAGCTTCTTGGGACAGGGGGCCCCTGAAGCTTTCTTT.

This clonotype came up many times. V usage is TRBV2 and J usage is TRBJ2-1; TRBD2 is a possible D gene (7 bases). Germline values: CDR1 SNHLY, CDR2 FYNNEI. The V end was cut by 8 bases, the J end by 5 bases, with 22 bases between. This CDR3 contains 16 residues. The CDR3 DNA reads TGTGCCAGCCCGACTAGAGGGGGGGAGTCCCACAATGAGCAGTTCTTC. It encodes CASPTRGGESHNEQFF.

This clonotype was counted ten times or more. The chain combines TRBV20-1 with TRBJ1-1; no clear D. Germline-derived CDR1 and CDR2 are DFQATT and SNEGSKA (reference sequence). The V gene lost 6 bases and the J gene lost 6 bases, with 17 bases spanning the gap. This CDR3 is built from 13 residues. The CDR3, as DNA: TGCAGTGCCCAACGTACCTCCCGGGCTGAAGCTTTCTTT. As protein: CSAQRTSRAEAFF.

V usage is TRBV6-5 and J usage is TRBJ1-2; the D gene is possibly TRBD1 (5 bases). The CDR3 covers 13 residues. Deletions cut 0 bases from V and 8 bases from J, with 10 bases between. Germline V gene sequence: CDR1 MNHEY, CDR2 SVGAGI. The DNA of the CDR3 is TGTGCCAGCAGTTACTCGGGACTAACGGGCTACACCTTC. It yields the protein CASSYSGLTGYTF.

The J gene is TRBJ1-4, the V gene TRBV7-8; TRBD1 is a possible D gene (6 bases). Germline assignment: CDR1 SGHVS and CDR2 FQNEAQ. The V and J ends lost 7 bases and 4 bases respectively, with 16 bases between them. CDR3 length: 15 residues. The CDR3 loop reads CASNHTGTSNEKLFF. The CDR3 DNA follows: TGTGCCAGCAACCATACCGGGACAAGTAATGAAAAACTGTTTTTT.

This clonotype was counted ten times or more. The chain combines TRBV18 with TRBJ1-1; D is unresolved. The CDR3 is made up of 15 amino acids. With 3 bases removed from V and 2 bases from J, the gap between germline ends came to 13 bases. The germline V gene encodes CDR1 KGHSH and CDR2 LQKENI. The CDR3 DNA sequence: TGTGCCAGCTCACCGCCGAAGGTGATTAACACTGAAGCTTTCTTT. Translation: CASSPPKVINTEAFF.

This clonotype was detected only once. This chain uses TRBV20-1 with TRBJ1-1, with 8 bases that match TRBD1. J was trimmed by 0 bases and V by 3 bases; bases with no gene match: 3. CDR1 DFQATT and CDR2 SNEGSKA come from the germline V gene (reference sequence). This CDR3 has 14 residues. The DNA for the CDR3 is TGCAGTGCTAGGCAGGGGGCCATGAACACTGAAGCTTTCTTT. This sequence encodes CSARQGAMNTEAFF.

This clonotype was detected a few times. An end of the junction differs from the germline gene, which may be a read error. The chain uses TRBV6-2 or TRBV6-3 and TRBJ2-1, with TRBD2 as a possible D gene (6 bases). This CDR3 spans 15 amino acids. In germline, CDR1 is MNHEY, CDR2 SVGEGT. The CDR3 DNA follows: TGTGCCAGCATTTACGGGCCAGGCGGGGTCAATGAGCAGTTCTTC. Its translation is CASIYGPGGVNEQFF.

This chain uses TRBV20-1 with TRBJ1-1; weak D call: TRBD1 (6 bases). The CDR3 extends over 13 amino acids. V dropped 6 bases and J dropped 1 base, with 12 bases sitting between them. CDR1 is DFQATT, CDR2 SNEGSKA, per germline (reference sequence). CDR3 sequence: CSARGATNTEAFF. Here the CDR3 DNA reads TGCAGTGCCCGGGGGGCGACGAACACTGAAGCTTTCTTT.

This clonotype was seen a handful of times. The CDR3 nucleotides read TGTGCCAGCAGTTTTAACCCTAGCAATCAGCCCCAGCATTTT. Its protein is CASSFNPSNQPQHF. The chain joins TRBV2 to TRBJ1-5; D uncertain. The CDR3 runs 14 residues. V lost 5 bases, J lost 0 bases, and 8 bases lay in between. Germline CDR1 is SNHLY and CDR2 is FYNNEI.

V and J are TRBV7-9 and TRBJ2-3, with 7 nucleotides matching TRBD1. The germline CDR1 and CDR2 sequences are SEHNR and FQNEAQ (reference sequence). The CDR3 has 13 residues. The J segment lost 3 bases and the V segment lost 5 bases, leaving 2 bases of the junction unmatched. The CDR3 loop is CASSETGTDTQYF. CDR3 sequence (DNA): TGTGCCAGCAGCGAGACAGGGACAGATACGCAGTATTTT.

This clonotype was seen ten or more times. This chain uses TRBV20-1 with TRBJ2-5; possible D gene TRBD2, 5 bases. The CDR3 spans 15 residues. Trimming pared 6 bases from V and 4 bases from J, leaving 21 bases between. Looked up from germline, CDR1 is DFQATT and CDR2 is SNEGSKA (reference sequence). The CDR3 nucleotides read TGCAGTGCGGACGACCTACTCCGGCGGGTAGAGACCCAGTACTTC. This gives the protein CSADDLLRRVETQYF.

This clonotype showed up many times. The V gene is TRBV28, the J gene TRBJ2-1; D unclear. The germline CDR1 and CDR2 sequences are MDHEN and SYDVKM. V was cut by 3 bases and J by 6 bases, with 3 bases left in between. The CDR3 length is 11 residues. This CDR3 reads CASSLFNEQFF. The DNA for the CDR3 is TGTGCCAGCAGTTTGTTCAATGAGCAGTTCTTC.

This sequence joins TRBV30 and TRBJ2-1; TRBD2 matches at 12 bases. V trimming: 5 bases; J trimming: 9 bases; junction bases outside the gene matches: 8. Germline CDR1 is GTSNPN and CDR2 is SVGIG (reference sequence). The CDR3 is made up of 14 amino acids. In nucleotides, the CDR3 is TGTGCCTGGGTTAGACTAGCGGGAGAGGGTGAGCAGTTCTTC. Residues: CAWVRLAGEGEQFF.

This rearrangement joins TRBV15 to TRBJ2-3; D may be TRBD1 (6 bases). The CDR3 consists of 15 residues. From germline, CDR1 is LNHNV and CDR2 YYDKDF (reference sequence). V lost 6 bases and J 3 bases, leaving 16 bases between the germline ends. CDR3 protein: CATSTGTRVTDTQYF. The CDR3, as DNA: TGTGCCACCAGTACCGGGACAAGGGTAACAGATACGCAGTATTTT.

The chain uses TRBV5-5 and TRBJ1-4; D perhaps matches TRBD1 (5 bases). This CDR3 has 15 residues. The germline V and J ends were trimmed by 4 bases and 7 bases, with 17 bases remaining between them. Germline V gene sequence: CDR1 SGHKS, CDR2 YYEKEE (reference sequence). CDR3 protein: CASSPFRDFGEKLFF. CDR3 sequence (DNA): TGTGCCAGCAGCCCTTTCAGGGACTTCGGTGAAAAACTGTTTTTT.

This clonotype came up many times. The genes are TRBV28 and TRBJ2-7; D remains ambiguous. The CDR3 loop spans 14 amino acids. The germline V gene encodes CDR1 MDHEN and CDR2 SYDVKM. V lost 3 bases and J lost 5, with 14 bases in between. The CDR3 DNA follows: TGTGCCAGCAGTTTCTTTGGGCGCGGCAACGAGCAGTACTTC. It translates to CASSFFGRGNEQYF.

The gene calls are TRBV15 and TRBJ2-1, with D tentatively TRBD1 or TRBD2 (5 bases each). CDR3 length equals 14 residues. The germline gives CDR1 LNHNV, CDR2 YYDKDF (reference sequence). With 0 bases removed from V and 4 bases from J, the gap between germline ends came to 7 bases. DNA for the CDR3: TGTGCCACCAGCAGAGAATGGGGGTACAATGAGCAGTTCTTC. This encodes CATSREWGYNEQFF. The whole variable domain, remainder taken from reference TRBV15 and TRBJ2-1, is DAMVIQNPRYQVTQFGKPVTLSCSQTLNHNVMYWYQQKSSQAPKLLFHYYDKDFNNEADTPDNFQSRRPNTSFCFLDIRSPGLGDTAMYLCATSREWGYNEQFFGPGTRLTVL.

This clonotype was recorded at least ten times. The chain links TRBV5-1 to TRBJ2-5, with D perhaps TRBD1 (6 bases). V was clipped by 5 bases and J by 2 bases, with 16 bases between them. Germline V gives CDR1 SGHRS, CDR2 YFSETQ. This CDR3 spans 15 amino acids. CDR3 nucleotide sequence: TGCGCCAGCAGGCCAGGGATCGGGACACAAGAGACCCAGTACTTC. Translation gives CASRPGIGTQETQYF.

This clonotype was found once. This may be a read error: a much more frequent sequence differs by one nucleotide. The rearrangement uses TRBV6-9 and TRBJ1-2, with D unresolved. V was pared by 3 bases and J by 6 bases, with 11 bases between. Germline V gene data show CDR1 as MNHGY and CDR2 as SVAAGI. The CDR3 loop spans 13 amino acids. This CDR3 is CASSYGQTNGYTF. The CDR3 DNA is TGTGCCAGCAGTTACGGCCAAACTAATGGCTACACCTTC.

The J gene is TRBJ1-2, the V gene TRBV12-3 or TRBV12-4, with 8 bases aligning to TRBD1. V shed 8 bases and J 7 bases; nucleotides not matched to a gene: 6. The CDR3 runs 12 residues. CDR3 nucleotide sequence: TGTGCCAGCCGCGGACAGGGAGCTGGCTACACCTTC. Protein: CASRGQGAGYTF.

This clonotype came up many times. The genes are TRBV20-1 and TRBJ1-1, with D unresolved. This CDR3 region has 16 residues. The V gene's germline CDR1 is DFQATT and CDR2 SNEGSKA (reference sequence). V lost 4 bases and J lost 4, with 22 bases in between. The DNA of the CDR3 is TGCAGTGCTAATCCTTCTGCTACGGGGAGATTCACTGAAGCTTTCTTT. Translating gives CSANPSATGRFTEAFF.

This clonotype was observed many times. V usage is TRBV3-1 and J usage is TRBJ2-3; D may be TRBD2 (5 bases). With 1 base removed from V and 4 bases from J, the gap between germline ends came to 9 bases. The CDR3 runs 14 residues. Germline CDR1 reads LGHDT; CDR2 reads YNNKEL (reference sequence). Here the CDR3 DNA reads TGTGCCAGCAGCCAAGGGACTTCCCCAGATACGCAGTATTTT. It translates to CASSQGTSPDTQYF.

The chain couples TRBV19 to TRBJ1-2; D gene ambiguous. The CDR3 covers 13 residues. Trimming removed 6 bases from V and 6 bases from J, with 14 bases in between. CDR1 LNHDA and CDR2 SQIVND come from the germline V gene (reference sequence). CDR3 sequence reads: CASSRRREDGYTF. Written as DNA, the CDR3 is TGTGCCAGTAGCCGGCGGAGGGAAGATGGCTACACCTTC.